Each of the 8 T cell receptor beta chains below was sequenced from the same sample in a study of cytomegalovirus exposure and HLA in healthy donors. PCR was performed using 60 Vbeta and 13 Jbeta primers. This table comes from immunoSEQ multiplex PCR, and its TCRdb copy is limited to in-frame clones, with some not included. This repertoire shows 200,000 to 250,000 clones, 77% found once; its top ten account for approximately 2.6%. Source material: PBMCs. These receptor sequences come from a woman in her sixties in good health and CMV-seropositive.

The chain couples TRBV9 to TRBJ1-4, with TRBD1 identical over 9 bases. There are 16 residues in the CDR3. Germline V gives CDR1 SGDLS, CDR2 YYNGEE. Losses at the gene ends were 6 bases for V and 7 bases for J; bases not matched to a gene: 13. The CDR3 reads CASTRFTGGEGEKLFF. CDR3 nucleotide sequence: TGTGCCAGCACCCGATTTACAGGGGGCGAGGGTGAAAAACTGTTTTTT. Using reference TRBV9 and TRBJ1-4 for the parts outside the CDR3, the full variable domain is DSGVTQTPKHLITATGQRVTLRCSPRSGDLSVYWYQQSLDQGLQFLIQYYNGEERAKGNILERFSAQQFPDLHSELNLSSLELGDSALYFCASTRFTGGEGEKLFFGSGTQLSVL.

V is TRBV6-1 and J is TRBJ1-5; D gene unclear. Trimming pared 8 bases from V and 0 bases from J, leaving 8 bases between. The CDR3 has 13 amino acids. Germline assignment: CDR1 MNHNS and CDR2 SASEGT. The CDR3, as DNA: TGTGCCAGCCGAGTAAATAGCAATCAGCCCCAGCATTTT. It translates to CASRVNSNQPQHF.

The CDR3 loop reads CASSMTGSPTDTQYF. CDR3 bases: TGTGCCAGCAGTATGACAGGGTCCCCGACAGATACGCAGTATTTT. The chain recombines TRBV28 with TRBJ2-3; 7 bases agree with TRBD1. J gave up 3 bases and V 5 bases, and 8 bases lay outside the gene matches. Germline V lookup: CDR1 MDHEN, CDR2 SYDVKM. The CDR3 consists of 15 residues.

The J gene is TRBJ2-1, the V gene TRBV29-1; perhaps TRBD1 as D (6 bases). In germline, CDR1 is SQVTM, CDR2 ANQGSEA. This CDR3 has 14 amino acids. Trimming shortened V by 7 bases and J by 3 bases, and 16 bases separated the two germline ends. As DNA, the CDR3 is TGCAGCGCAAGTACAGGGTTTGTCTACAATGAGCAGTTCTTC. Its translation is CSASTGFVYNEQFF.

The rearrangement joins TRBV4-1 to TRBJ2-7; 14 bases are a match to TRBD2. Germline trimming cut 4 bases from V and 4 bases from J; bases unmatched to any gene: 3. Germline assignment: CDR1 MGHRA and CDR2 YSYEKL. The CDR3 totals 15 residues. Written as DNA, the CDR3 is TGCGCCAGCAGCCGCGGACTAGCGGGGGGTTACGAGCAGTACTTC. Amino acid sequence: CASSRGLAGGYEQYF.

This clone was picked up a small number of times. Germline and junction disagree at one end, which may indicate a read error. The V and J genes are TRBV15 and TRBJ2-3; D might be TRBD2 (6 bases). The length of the CDR3 is 14 residues. Looked up from germline, CDR1 is LNHNV and CDR2 is YYDKDF (reference sequence). CDR3 bases: TGTGCCACCAGCAGGGGACTGAGCACGGATACGCAGTATTTT. Residues: CATSRGLSTDTQYF.

The rearrangement joins TRBV23-1 to TRBJ1-2; maybe TRBD1 (6 bases). TRBV23-1 is an ORF, and what it does is uncertain. This CDR3 has 14 amino acids. The ends were cut back, 3 bases at V and 2 bases at J, with 10 bases in the middle. In nucleotides, the CDR3 is TGCGCCAGCAGTCAGCCGGGACACAACTATGGCTACACCTTC. Translating it yields CASSQPGHNYGYTF.

The V call is TRBV19, the J call TRBJ1-2; TRBD1 matches 9 bases. The trim removed 5 bases at V and 5 bases at J, leaving 6 bases unmatched. In germline, CDR1 is LNHDA, CDR2 SQIVND (reference sequence). The length of the CDR3 is 14 residues. The CDR3 reads CASSPRTGAYGYTF. As DNA, the CDR3 is TGTGCCAGTAGTCCGCGGACAGGGGCGTATGGCTACACCTTC.